These 32 T cell receptor beta chains were sequenced from one sample in a study of blood T cell repertoires in COVID-19. TCRdb's copy holds only in-frame clones and misses some; the assay was immunoSEQ multiplex PCR. The data contain under 350,000 clones, approximately 90% of them singletons. Sequencing input: peripheral blood. The receptors were sampled from a man between 40 and 49 years old with acute or convalescent COVID-19.

The V call is TRBV10-1, the J call TRBJ2-2; 7 nucleotides agree with TRBD1. Germline V gives CDR1 WNHNN, CDR2 SYGVQD (reference sequence). V shed 3 bases and J 6 bases; nucleotides not matched to a gene: 7. The CDR3 consists of 15 residues. This chain's CDR3 is CASSDRQGWAGELFF. Here the CDR3 DNA reads TGCGCCAGCAGTGACAGACAGGGATGGGCCGGGGAGCTGTTTTTT.

There are a few counts of this clone. The rearrangement joins TRBV5-8 to TRBJ2-1; D not certain. Germline values: CDR1 SGHTS, CDR2 YDEGEE. This CDR3 has 12 residues. Trimming removed 4 bases at V and 6 bases at J, with 8 bases between. The CDR3 is CASSPDFNEQFF. For the CDR3, the DNA is TGTGCCAGCAGCCCTGACTTCAATGAGCAGTTCTTC. Full variable domain (rest looked up from reference TRBV5-8 and TRBJ2-1): EAGVTQSPTHLIKTRGQQATLRCSPISGHTSVYWYQQALGLGLQFLLWYDEGEERNRGNFPPRFSGRQFPNYSSELNVNALELEDSALYLCASSPDFNEQFFGPGTRLTVL.

The chain recombines TRBV5-6 with TRBJ2-1, with TRBD2 matching over 10 bases. V gave up 0 bases and J gave up 7 bases; unmatched junction bases: 7. The CDR3 spans 16 residues. Germline V gene lookup returns CDR1 SGHDT and CDR2 YYEEEE. The CDR3 DNA sequence: TGTGCCAGCAGCTTGGAAGCGGGGGGGCCTCCGAATGAGCAGTTCTTC. Its protein is CASSLEAGGPPNEQFF. The variable domain in full, completed from reference TRBV5-6 and TRBJ2-1, reads DAGVTQSPTHLIKTRGQQVTLRCSPKSGHDTVSWYQQALGQGPQFIFQYYEEEERQRGNFPDRFSGHQFPNYSSELNVNALLLGDSALYLCASSLEAGGPPNEQFFGPGTRLTVL.

The chain links TRBV21-1 to TRBJ1-1; TRBD1 was called by the table and not checked on the DNA. TRBV21-1 is tagged as a pseudogene. This CDR3 has 15 residues. This CDR3 reads CASSITGQGSTEAFF. CDR3 DNA: TGTGCCAGCAGTATTACCGGACAGGGGAGCACTGAAGCTTTCTTT.

This clone was observed once. V is TRBV3-1 (or the pseudogene TRBV3-2) and J is TRBJ2-7; D perhaps matches TRBD1 (5 bases). Looked up from germline, CDR1 is LGHDT and CDR2 is YNNKEL (reference sequence). The CDR3 is made up of 16 amino acids. Trimming took 1 base from V and 4 from J, leaving 17 bases between them. CDR3 loop: CASSQGSLTEFYEQYF. The CDR3 coding sequence is TGTGCCAGCAGCCAAGGCAGCTTGACAGAGTTTTACGAGCAGTACTTC.

This chain joins TRBV21-1 and TRBJ1-3. TRBV21-1 counts as a pseudogene. The CDR3 contains 15 residues. CDR3 sequence reads: CASSNAVNSGNTIYF. In DNA form, the CDR3 reads TGTGCCAGCAGCAATGCGGTCAACTCTGGAAACACCATATATTTT.

Remarks on this clone: The sample has other DNA sequences that encode this CDR3 too. The chain employs TRBV6-1 and TRBJ1-5, with D possibly TRBD1 on 6 matching bases. Trimming removed 3 bases from V and 1 base from J, with 10 bases in between. Germline V gene data show CDR1 as MNHNS and CDR2 as SASEGT. The CDR3 is 15 residues long. The CDR3 nucleotides are TGTGCCAGCAGTGAGAGGGGGTTAAGCAATCAGCCCCAGCATTTT. Translation: CASSERGLSNQPQHF.

V usage is TRBV19 and J usage is TRBJ1-5; tentative D call: TRBD1 (5 bases). The CDR3 runs to 15 residues. V lost 6 bases to trimming and J lost 7 bases, with 19 bases between them. Germline lookup yields CDR1 LNHDA and CDR2 SQIVND (reference sequence). The DNA of the CDR3 is TGTGCCAGTAGCCCCTTGAAGGGGAAGAGGCAGCCCCAGCATTTT. Translated, it gives CASSPLKGKRQPQHF.

This chain joins TRBV27 and TRBJ1-2, with D perhaps TRBD1 (5 bases). Trimming took off 2 bases at V and 3 bases at J, with 13 bases between the two ends. The CDR3 runs to 15 residues. Germline assignment: CDR1 MNHEY and CDR2 SMNVEV (reference sequence). Here the CDR3 reads CASSLLRGSDYGYTF. The CDR3 region has the DNA TGTGCCAGCAGTTTACTTAGGGGAAGCGACTATGGCTACACCTTC.

The CDR3 sequence: CASSEFRGGQFF. The CDR3 region has the DNA TGTGCCAGCAGTGAATTTCGGGGGGGGCAGTTCTTC. The chain joins TRBV2 to TRBJ2-1, with TRBD2 matching over 8 bases. Trimming took 2 bases from V and 12 from J; bases not matched to a gene: 3. Per germline, CDR1 SNHLY and CDR2 FYNNEI. The CDR3 sequence is 12 residues long.

This clone was counted a single time. The chain has TRBV14 and TRBJ2-6; a possible D gene is TRBD1 (6 bases). The germline V gene has CDR1 SGHDN and CDR2 FVKESK. The CDR3 contains 16 residues. Trimming shortened V by 7 bases and J by 1 base, and 14 bases separated the two germline ends. CDR3 in amino acids: CASNRTGFSGANVLTF. In DNA form, the CDR3 reads TGTGCCAGCAACCGAACAGGGTTTTCTGGGGCCAACGTCCTGACTTTC.

V usage is TRBV5-1 and J usage is TRBJ2-3; TRBD2 aligns across 15 bases. The V gene's germline CDR1 is SGHRS and CDR2 YFSETQ. This CDR3 is 16 amino acids long. Losses at the gene ends were 4 bases for V and 5 bases for J; bases not matched to a gene: 5. CDR3 protein: CASSPWTSGGGDTQYF. As DNA, the CDR3 is TGCGCCAGCAGCCCCTGGACTAGCGGGGGGGGAGATACGCAGTATTTT. The full variable domain, in which reference TRBV5-1 and TRBJ2-3 provide the parts outside the CDR3, is KAGVTQTPRYLIKTRGQQVTLSCSPISGHRSVSWYQQTPGQGLQFLFEYFSETQRNKGNFPGRFSGRQFSNSRSEMNVSTLELGDSALYLCASSPWTSGGGDTQYFGPGTRLTVL.

This sequence joins TRBV3-1 (or the pseudogene TRBV3-2) and TRBJ2-7, with unresolved D. The CDR3 runs to 11 residues. The V end lost 5 bases, the J end lost 5 bases, and 7 bases lay between the germline ends. Germline V gene data show CDR1 as LGHDT and CDR2 as YNNKEL (reference sequence). CDR3 region: CASSLNDEQYF. CDR3 nucleotides: TGTGCCAGCAGCTTAAATGACGAGCAGTACTTC.

The chain joins TRBV19 to TRBJ2-2; D perhaps matches TRBD2 (7 bases). Germline V gene lookup returns CDR1 LNHDA and CDR2 SQIVND (reference sequence). V lost 9 bases, J lost 2 bases, and 13 bases lay in between. CDR3 size: 14 residues. CDR3 bases: TGTGCCAGGGGAGGGGGGATTAACACCGGGGAGCTGTTTTTT. Protein: CARGGGINTGELFF.

V and J are TRBV5-1 and TRBJ1-2; TRBD1 might be the D (5 bases). Trimming pared 2 bases from V and 6 bases from J, leaving 11 bases between. CDR3 length: 13 residues. Germline V gene sequence: CDR1 SGHRS, CDR2 YFSETQ. DNA for the CDR3: TGCGCCAGCAGCTTATCAGGGCTTAATGGCTACACCTTC. Protein product: CASSLSGLNGYTF.

The chain carries TRBV10-2 and TRBJ1-1; D is ambiguous. CDR1 WSHSY and CDR2 SAAADI come from the germline V gene. Deletions cut 3 bases from V and 1 base from J, with 6 bases between. The CDR3 covers 13 residues. This chain's CDR3 is CASSDPGNTEAFF. Written as DNA, the CDR3 is TGCGCCAGCAGTGACCCCGGGAACACTGAAGCTTTCTTT.

This clone was counted once. The chain recombines TRBV6-5 with TRBJ2-1; D not resolved. The V and J ends lost 3 bases and 4 bases respectively, with 7 bases between them. This CDR3 contains 13 residues. The germline V gene has CDR1 MNHEY and CDR2 SVGAGI. CDR3 amino acids: CASSYTHYNEQFF. The DNA of the CDR3 is TGTGCCAGCAGTTATACACATTACAATGAGCAGTTCTTC.

The rearrangement uses TRBV15 and TRBJ2-2; TRBD1 is a possible D gene (6 bases). The CDR3 runs to 14 residues. Trimming stripped 0 bases from V and 7 bases from J, with 9 bases between. Germline V gene sequence: CDR1 LNHNV, CDR2 YYDKDF (reference sequence). As DNA, the CDR3 is TGTGCCACCAGCAGAGATAAGGGGGTCGGGGAGCTGTTTTTT. It translates to CATSRDKGVGELFF.

The V call is TRBV11-3, the J call TRBJ1-1; 7 bases fit TRBD1. The CDR3 is 15 residues long. V lost 0 bases and J lost 1; bases outside the gene matches: 2. The germline V gene has CDR1 SGHNT and CDR2 YENEEA. CDR3 bases: TGTGCCAGCAGCTTAGACGGACAGGCGAACACTGAAGCTTTCTTT. The encoded protein is CASSLDGQANTEAFF.

This chain links TRBV15 with TRBJ1-2, with TRBD1 matching over 9 bases. Losses at the gene ends were 4 bases for V and 8 bases for J; bases not matched to a gene: 8. The germline V gene encodes CDR1 LNHNV and CDR2 YYDKDF (reference sequence). The CDR3 has 14 amino acids. The CDR3, as DNA: TGTGCCACCAGCACACAGGGGGCCGTTAGGGGCTACACCTTC. This codes for CATSTQGAVRGYTF.

The chain couples TRBV28 to TRBJ2-7; TRBD2 might be the D (6 bases). V was trimmed by 2 bases and J by 5 bases, leaving 19 bases between them. The germline V gene encodes CDR1 MDHEN and CDR2 SYDVKM. CDR3 size: 16 residues. The CDR3 reads CASSLTFSAGSHEQYF. The CDR3 region has the DNA TGTGCCAGCAGTTTAACTTTCTCGGCGGGGAGTCACGAGCAGTACTTC.

The rearrangement uses TRBV4-2 and TRBJ1-2; 7 bases match TRBD1. This CDR3 is 16 amino acids long. Germline trimming cut 0 bases from V and 2 bases from J; bases unmatched to any gene: 6. Germline CDR1 LGHNA, CDR2 YNFKEQ. Written as DNA, the CDR3 is TGTGCCAGCAGCCAAGATCAGGCGACAGGGAACTATGGCTACACCTTC. It encodes CASSQDQATGNYGYTF.

This clone was counted a single time. The chain joins TRBV2 to TRBJ2-3; 7 bases agree with TRBD1. Germline CDR1 reads SNHLY; CDR2 reads FYNNEI. The CDR3 covers 15 residues. Trimming took 11 bases from V and 4 from J; bases not matched to a gene: 15. CDR3 residues: CAQSGKRQGSDTQYF. DNA of the CDR3: TGTGCCCAAAGTGGGAAGCGACAGGGCTCAGATACGCAGTATTTT.

The V gene is TRBV6-5, the J gene TRBJ1-2; D uncertain. Trimming removed 10 bases from V and 8 bases from J, with 11 bases in between. CDR1 MNHEY and CDR2 SVGAGI come from the germline V gene. The CDR3 has 10 residues. This chain's CDR3 is CATEMWGYTF. For the CDR3, the DNA is TGTGCCACCGAGATGTGGGGCTACACCTTC.

This clone was counted a single time. The chain links TRBV6-5 to TRBJ2-2, with 9 bases that match TRBD1. V lost 2 bases, J lost 3 bases, and 4 bases stayed unmatched. Germline loops: CDR1 MNHEY, CDR2 SVGAGI. The CDR3 runs 16 residues. CDR3 amino acids: CASSYRDRVYTGELFF. The CDR3 bases are TGTGCCAGCAGTTACCGGGACAGGGTGTACACCGGGGAGCTGTTTTTT.

CDR3 loop: CASSNGGANYGYTF. The CDR3 DNA sequence: TGTGCCAGCAGTAACGGGGGGGCTAACTATGGCTACACCTTC. The genes are TRBV28 and TRBJ1-2, with D perhaps matching TRBD1 (5 bases). Germline assignment: CDR1 MDHEN and CDR2 SYDVKM. V was trimmed by 5 bases and J by 0 bases, leaving 10 bases between them. The CDR3 has 14 residues.

This rearrangement joins TRBV11-2 to TRBJ1-2; D perhaps matches TRBD1 (5 bases). V lost 5 bases, J lost 4 bases, and 11 bases lay in between. CDR1 is SGHAT and CDR2 is FQNNGV in the germline V gene. The length of the CDR3 is 13 residues. In DNA form, the CDR3 reads TGTGCCAGCAGCCCGAATACAGGCTATGGCTACACCTTC. This codes for CASSPNTGYGYTF.

This clone has only one observation. The V call is TRBV27, the J call TRBJ2-1; the match to TRBD2 covers 10 bases. V was pared by 4 bases and J by 8 bases, with 11 bases of the junction left unmatched. CDR3 length: 16 residues. Per the germline V gene, CDR1 is MNHEY and CDR2 is SMNVEV (reference sequence). CDR3 sequence (DNA): TGTGCCAGCAGTTCGGTCCGTAGCGGGGGGATGGATGAGCAGTTCTTC. Translation gives CASSSVRSGGMDEQFF.

V gene TRBV19 combines with J gene TRBJ1-5, with TRBD1 matching 9 bases. Germline trimming cut 4 bases from V and 4 bases from J; bases unmatched to any gene: 5. The CDR3 runs 15 residues. Germline V gene lookup returns CDR1 LNHDA and CDR2 SQIVND (reference sequence). CDR3 protein: CASSTGQGVNQPQHF. The CDR3 region has the DNA TGTGCCAGTAGTACGGGACAGGGCGTAAATCAGCCCCAGCATTTT.

The chain recombines TRBV30 with TRBJ2-1, with D perhaps matching TRBD2 (6 bases). Germline V lookup: CDR1 GTSNPN, CDR2 SVGIG (reference sequence). The V gene lost 4 bases and the J gene lost 7 bases, with 14 bases spanning the gap. The CDR3 runs to 13 residues. The CDR3 is CAWTRIGGNEQFF. The CDR3 DNA follows: TGTGCCTGGACGAGGATTGGAGGGAATGAGCAGTTCTTC.

This clone was seen more than once but under ten times. This chain connects TRBV24-1 to TRBJ2-1, with TRBD2 as a possible D gene (5 bases). The CDR3 is 17 residues long. The germline CDR1 and CDR2 sequences are KGHDR and SFDVKD. V dropped 4 bases and J dropped 0 bases, with 15 bases sitting between them. CDR3 residues: CATSDPGGRSSYNEQFF. CDR3 bases: TGTGCCACCAGTGACCCGGGCGGGCGAAGCTCCTACAATGAGCAGTTCTTC.

The chain links TRBV3-1 (or the pseudogene TRBV3-2) to TRBJ1-6; unclear D gene. The V and J ends lost 5 bases and 0 bases respectively, with 5 bases between them. CDR3 length: 14 amino acids. The germline CDR1 and CDR2 sequences are LGHDT and YNNKEL (reference sequence). The DNA of the CDR3 is TGTGCCAGCAGCTTGAGCTCCTATAATTCACCCCTCCACTTT. This sequence encodes CASSLSSYNSPLHF.